These 32 T cell receptor beta chains share one sample of origin, sequenced in a study of breast tumors, draining lymph nodes, adjacent tissues. TCRdb called the multiplex PCR reads again in MiXCR, with one record for every CDR3 protein. The top ten clones hold less than 6% of a sample with approximately 100,000 distinct CDR3 sequences, around 30% of them seen once. Samples came from axillary lymph nodes draining the breast cancer. The sequenced material came from axillary lymph node tissue. These receptors all come from a female donor with breast cancer. Some clones in this sample may be carry-over from other donors' samples.

A word on this clonotype: The junction shows a germline mismatch at one end, possibly a read error. The rearrangement joins TRBV9 to TRBJ1-2; the match to TRBD1 covers 7 bases. CDR1 SGDLS and CDR2 YYNGEE come from the germline V gene. CDR3 length equals 15 residues. The CDR3 is CASSGSGGREYGSTF. In DNA form, the CDR3 reads TGTGCCAGCAGCGGCTCAGGGGGGAGGGAATATGGCTCCACCTTC. The full variable domain, completed using reference TRBV9 and TRBJ1-2, is DSGVTQTPKHLITATGQRVTLRCSPRSGDLSVYWYQQSLDQGLQFLIQYYNGEERAKGNILERFSAQQFPDLHSELNLSSLELGDSALYFCASSGSGGREYGSTFGSGTRLTVV.

The chain combines TRBV25-1 with TRBJ2-1, with D perhaps given as TRBD1 or TRBD2 (5 bases each). Per germline, CDR1 MGHDK and CDR2 SYGVNS. The CDR3 contains 17 residues. V was cut by 3 bases and J by 0 bases, with 15 bases left in between. This CDR3 is CASSDLGRGSSYNEQFF. CDR3 DNA: TGTGCCAGCAGTGACCTTGGCCGGGGCTCCTCCTACAATGAGCAGTTCTTC.

This clonotype was observed at least ten times. The rearrangement joins TRBV5-1 to TRBJ2-5; 7 bases are shared with TRBD2. The J segment lost 4 bases and the V segment lost 0 bases, leaving 9 bases of the junction unmatched. Germline CDR1 reads SGHRS; CDR2 reads YFSETQ. The CDR3 is made up of 16 amino acids. As DNA, the CDR3 is TGCGCCAGCAGCTTGGGGGCTAGCGGAGAGGGAGAGACCCAGTACTTC. Protein: CASSLGASGEGETQYF.

The chain is built from TRBV19 and TRBJ1-3; D is uncertain. V lost 0 bases and J 0 bases, leaving 3 bases between the germline ends. The CDR3 consists of 14 residues. Germline V lookup: CDR1 LNHDA, CDR2 SQIVND (reference sequence). The CDR3 is CASSIDNSGNTIYF. The CDR3 nucleotides read TGTGCCAGTAGTATAGACAACTCTGGAAACACCATATATTTT.

The rearrangement uses TRBV10-3 and TRBJ1-2; TRBD1 is a possible D gene (5 bases). The ends were cut back, 6 bases at V and 4 bases at J, with 24 bases in the middle. The CDR3 is 17 amino acids. Germline CDR1 is ENHRY and CDR2 is SYGVKD. The CDR3 here is CAISGSLAPGLGYGYTF. The CDR3 DNA sequence: TGTGCCATCAGCGGGTCGCTCGCTCCAGGGTTGGGCTATGGCTACACCTTC.

The sample holds many counts of this clonotype. V is TRBV5-1 and J is TRBJ2-5; perhaps TRBD1 as D (5 bases). Germline loops: CDR1 SGHRS, CDR2 YFSETQ. CDR3 length: 14 amino acids. The ends were cut back, 3 bases at V and 1 base at J, with 10 bases in the middle. CDR3 amino acids: CASSWGLGQETQYF. CDR3 DNA sequence: TGCGCCAGCAGCTGGGGCCTAGGCCAAGAGACCCAGTACTTC.

V usage is TRBV4-1 and J usage is TRBJ2-4; perhaps D is TRBD1 or TRBD2 (5 bases each). The V and J ends lost 5 bases and 9 bases respectively, with 14 bases between them. The CDR3 runs 13 residues. Germline V lookup: CDR1 MGHRA, CDR2 YSYEKL. In DNA, the CDR3 is TGCGCCAGCAGCGCCGGGGCCGGGGTCATTCAGTACTTC. It is translated as CASSAGAGVIQYF.

A single count supports this clonotype. A read error may produce the germline difference seen at one junction end. The chain uses TRBV3-1 and TRBJ2-7; 11 bases are shared with TRBD2. Germline V lookup: CDR1 LGHDT, CDR2 YNNKEL (reference sequence). The CDR3 consists of 15 residues. The CDR3: CASSQVAGGTYEQYF. CDR3 sequence (DNA): TGCGCCAGCAGCCAAGTAGCGGGGGGGACCTACGAGCAGTACTTC.

This clonotype was observed many times. The rearrangement joins TRBV7-9 to TRBJ2-5; D gene unclear. The ends were cut back, 4 bases at V and 5 bases at J, with 11 bases in the middle. Germline V gene sequence: CDR1 SEHNR, CDR2 FQNEAQ (reference sequence). The CDR3 totals 13 residues. Written as DNA, the CDR3 is TGTGCCAGCAGCTGGGCAGAAAAGGAGACCCAGTACTTC. It is translated as CASSWAEKETQYF.

This clonotype was seen repeatedly, ten times or more. The chain recombines TRBV6-2 or TRBV6-3 with TRBJ2-5, with TRBD2 identical over 12 bases. This CDR3 is built from 18 residues. The V and J ends lost 0 bases and 5 bases, in that order; junction bases with no gene match: 10. Germline assignment: CDR1 MNHEY and CDR2 SVGEGT. The CDR3 DNA reads TGTGCCAGCAGTTACTCGAATCTAGCGGGGGGGCATAAGGAGACCCAGTACTTC. It codes for CASSYSNLAGGHKETQYF.

V usage is TRBV28 and J usage is TRBJ2-4; TRBD2 agrees at 7 bases. The CDR3 has 18 residues. Germline CDR1 reads MDHEN; CDR2 reads SYDVKM. J was trimmed by 2 bases and V by 5 bases; bases with no gene match: 15. Here the CDR3 DNA reads TGTGCCAGCAGTCCACCCCTGAGGGCGGGAGAATCCAAAAACATTCAGTACTTC. This codes for CASSPPLRAGESKNIQYF. Supplemented by reference TRBV28 and TRBJ2-4, the full variable domain reads DVKVTQSSRYLVKRTGEKVFLECVQDMDHENMFWYRQDPGLGLRLIYFSYDVKMKEKGDIPEGYSVSREKKERFSLILESASTNQTSMYLCASSPPLRAGESKNIQYFGAGTRLSVL.

In DNA, the CDR3 is TGCGCCAGCAAAAGCGGGATCGCTTACAATGAGCAGTTCTTC. Translated: CASKSGIAYNEQFF. The V and J genes are TRBV5-1 and TRBJ2-1; 7 bases map to TRBD2. Germline V gene lookup returns CDR1 SGHRS and CDR2 YFSETQ. The CDR3 is 14 amino acids. V lost 6 bases to trimming and J lost 4 bases; unmatched junction nucleotides: 7.

By share, this clonotype ranks as large. The CDR3 loop is CASSTLTGVDSPLHF. The CDR3 bases are TGTGCCAGCAGCACCCTGACAGGGGTAGATTCACCCCTCCACTTT. V usage is TRBV7-9 and J usage is TRBJ1-6; 8 bases align to TRBD1. The length of the CDR3 is 15 residues. Trimming removed 5 bases from V and 8 bases from J; junction bases left unmatched: 8. Germline values: CDR1 SEHNR, CDR2 FQNEAQ (reference sequence).

This clonotype was detected only a few times. A much larger clone lies one base from this, so it may be a read error. The gene calls are TRBV11-3 and TRBJ2-7; 9 positions match TRBD1. The V and J ends lost 5 bases and 6 bases, in that order; junction bases with no gene match: 5. The germline CDR1 and CDR2 sequences are SGHNT and YENEEA. The CDR3 has 13 residues. CDR3 coding DNA: TGTGCCAGCAGCACCCGGGACAGGGCCGAGCAGTACTTC. Translation gives CASSTRDRAEQYF.

This clonotype was observed many times. The rearrangement uses TRBV12-5 and TRBJ1-5, with a tentative D call TRBD1 (5 bases). The CDR3 covers 15 residues. Germline CDR1 LGHNT, CDR2 FRNRAP. V lost 4 bases and J 5 bases, leaving 15 bases between the germline ends. CDR3 sequence (DNA): TGTGCTAGTGGTTCCTGTCCGGGGGTCGATCAGCCCCAGCATTTT. Its translation: CASGSCPGVDQPQHF.

On this clonotype itself: A much larger clone lies one base from this, so it may be a read error. The chain uses TRBV13 and TRBJ2-1; D possibly corresponds to TRBD1 (6 bases). Trimming took 2 bases from V and 8 from J, leaving 16 bases between them. Germline-derived CDR1 and CDR2 are PRHDT and FYEKMQ (reference sequence). This CDR3 spans 15 amino acids. CDR3 sequence reads: CASSLQGWFVDEQFF. The CDR3 nucleotides are TGTGCCAGCAGCTTACAGGGGTGGTTTGTCGATGAGCAGTTCTTC. Full variable domain (outside the CDR3, taken from reference TRBV13 and TRBJ2-1): AAGVIQSPRHLIKEKRETATLKCYPIPRHDTVYWYQQGPGQDPQFLISFYEKMQSDKGSIPDRFSAQQFSDYHSELNMSSLELGDSALYFCASSLQGWFVDEQFFGPGTRLTVL.

This clonotype has a handful of counts. This may be a read error, as it is one base from a much larger clone. The chain employs TRBV6-4 and TRBJ1-6; a weak D match, TRBD1 (5 bases). The germline V gene has CDR1 MRHNA and CDR2 SNTAGT. The CDR3 covers 14 residues. Trimming cost V 5 bases and J 7 bases, with 12 bases left between them. CDR3 in amino acids: CASSQGRTNSPLHF. In DNA form, the CDR3 reads TGTGCCAGCAGTCAAGGTCGGACAAATTCACCCCTCCACTTT.

The chain joins TRBV5-4 to TRBJ2-7, with 16 bases lining up with TRBD2. The J segment lost 8 bases and the V segment lost 7 bases, leaving 9 bases of the junction unmatched. Per the germline V gene, CDR1 is SGHNT and CDR2 is YYREEE (reference sequence). This CDR3 comprises 15 residues. CDR3 sequence reads: CASHSRGLAGGQQYF. In DNA form, the CDR3 reads TGTGCCAGCCATAGCCGGGGACTAGCGGGGGGGCAGCAGTACTTC.

This clonotype has ten or more counts. The chain links TRBV9 to TRBJ2-2, with a tentative D call TRBD1 (6 bases). In germline, CDR1 is SGDLS, CDR2 YYNGEE. The germline V and J ends were trimmed by 0 bases and 0 bases, with 9 bases remaining between them. The CDR3 runs 16 residues. The DNA for the CDR3 is TGTGCCAGCAGCGTAGTTGGGACATCGAACACCGGGGAGCTGTTTTTT. Encoded protein: CASSVVGTSNTGELFF. The complete variable domain, with remaining parts taken from reference TRBV9 and TRBJ2-2, reads DSGVTQTPKHLITATGQRVTLRCSPRSGDLSVYWYQQSLDQGLQFLIQYYNGEERAKGNILERFSAQQFPDLHSELNLSSLELGDSALYFCASSVVGTSNTGELFFGEGSRLTVL.

This clonotype has at least ten counts. This chain connects TRBV29-1 to TRBJ1-2; TRBD1 agrees at 7 bases. Per the germline V gene, CDR1 is SQVTM and CDR2 is ANQGSEA. There are 12 residues in the CDR3. The J segment lost 3 bases and the V segment lost 6 bases, leaving 4 bases of the junction unmatched. This CDR3 reads CSVSQGDYGYTF. The CDR3 region has the DNA TGCAGCGTCTCCCAGGGGGACTATGGCTACACCTTC.

This clonotype was seen at least ten times. The genes are TRBV6-5 and TRBJ2-2; D remains ambiguous. Per germline, CDR1 MNHEY and CDR2 SVGAGI. The germline V and J ends were trimmed by 6 bases and 7 bases, with 18 bases remaining between them. CDR3 size: 15 residues. This chain's CDR3 is CASSLLSEVHGELFF. In nucleotides, the CDR3 is TGTGCCAGCAGCCTACTTTCTGAGGTTCACGGGGAGCTGTTTTTT.

This clonotype was recorded many times. This chain connects TRBV28 to TRBJ2-1, with D tentatively TRBD2 (5 bases). The V gene lost 3 bases and the J gene lost 5 bases, with 8 bases spanning the gap. The CDR3 loop spans 13 amino acids. Per germline, CDR1 MDHEN and CDR2 SYDVKM. The CDR3 sequence is CASSFFGNNEQFF. Here the CDR3 DNA reads TGTGCCAGCAGTTTCTTCGGGAACAATGAGCAGTTCTTC.

This clonotype was counted at least ten times. V usage is TRBV24-1 and J usage is TRBJ2-2; no firm D call. Germline CDR1 and CDR2: KGHDR and SFDVKD. The CDR3 length is 12 residues. Trimming took off 8 bases at V and 1 base at J, with 4 bases between the two ends. The CDR3 DNA is TGTGCCACCACAGAGAACACCGGGGAGCTGTTTTTT. It translates to CATTENTGELFF.

This clonotype was seen repeatedly, ten times or more. In DNA form, the CDR3 reads TGTGCCAGCAGCTTTGGGACAGGGGGCAATAATTCACCCCTCCACTTT. Translation: CASSFGTGGNNSPLHF. The rearrangement links TRBV5-6 to TRBJ1-6; 12 positions agree with TRBD1. The CDR3 is made up of 16 amino acids. V lost 2 bases, J lost 5 bases, and 2 bases stayed unmatched. In germline, CDR1 is SGHDT, CDR2 YYEEEE.

This clonotype was seen more than once but under ten times. A much larger clone lies a single base off, so this may be a read error. J is TRBJ2-5 and V is TRBV20-1, with a weak D call TRBD1 (6 bases). CDR3 length: 15 residues. Trimming removed 0 bases from V and 4 bases from J, with 15 bases in between. The germline V gene encodes CDR1 DFQATT and CDR2 SNEGSKA (reference sequence). The CDR3 region has the DNA TGCAGTGCTAGAGATCCCCGGACAGCCCCAGAGACCCAGTACTTC. It translates to CSARDPRTAPETQYF.

This clonotype has ten or more counts. The CDR3 carries no conserved terminal phenylalanine or tryptophan, so it likely arises from a read error. The limits of the CDR3 on the DNA are not certain, so only TCRdb's listed CDR3 is given. The chain combines TRBV5-1 with TRBJ2-3; TRBD2 is the table's D call and was not checked against the DNA. The CDR3 adds up to 16 amino acids, both ends counted. Looked up from germline, CDR1 is SGHRS and CDR2 is YFSETQ. The CDR3 here is CASSGGPGSGRPPPIN.

For this clonotype: This may arise from a read error, as a much more abundant clone is one base away. It is likely a read error, because the conserved phenylalanine at the end of the CDR3 is missing. This chain joins TRBV6-1 and TRBJ2-1, with 9 positions matching TRBD2. Unmatched junction bases numbered 7, after V lost 3 bases and J lost 7 bases. The CDR3 spans 15 residues. Germline lookup yields CDR1 MNHNS and CDR2 SASEGT. CDR3 protein: CASSEPGGGANEQFS. CDR3 bases: TGTGCCAGCAGTGAGCCGGGCGGGGGGGCAAATGAGCAGTTCTCC.

This clonotype was detected many times. This chain joins TRBV10-3 and TRBJ2-7, with 11 bases identical to TRBD2. Germline CDR1 and CDR2: ENHRY and SYGVKD. V gave up 7 bases and J gave up 6 bases; unmatched junction bases: 14. The CDR3 is made up of 16 amino acids. This CDR3 is CAITPHSGRAFVEQYF. DNA for the CDR3: TGTGCCATCACTCCCCATAGCGGGAGGGCCTTTGTCGAGCAGTACTTC.

In its sample, this clonotype was seen many times. This chain connects TRBV12-3 or TRBV12-4 to TRBJ2-3, with D possibly matching TRBD2 (6 bases). The CDR3 length is 15 residues. The ends were cut back, 1 base at V and 10 bases at J, with 18 bases in the middle. CDR3 sequence: CASSLDSTPSEAQYF. The CDR3 region has the DNA TGTGCCAGCAGTTTAGATAGTACTCCTAGCGAGGCGCAGTATTTT.

V gene TRBV20-1 combines with J gene TRBJ2-7; 8 bases agree with TRBD1. The CDR3 loop spans 13 amino acids. CDR1 and CDR2 from the germline V gene are DFQATT and SNEGSKA (reference sequence). V shed 5 bases, J shed 3 bases, and the junction held 6 bases outside the gene matches. Here the CDR3 reads CSAQDRDFYEQYF. The CDR3 DNA reads as TGCAGTGCTCAGGACAGGGACTTCTACGAGCAGTACTTC.

Many counts were recorded for this clonotype. The chain couples TRBV20-1 to TRBJ2-1, with 9 bases that match TRBD1. CDR1 is DFQATT, CDR2 SNEGSKA, per germline (reference sequence). With V trimmed by 5 bases and J by 5 bases, 10 bases remained unmatched. This CDR3 region has 15 residues. The CDR3 coding sequence is TGCAGTGCTCTCGTTCGGGACAGGGATAACAATGAGCAGTTCTTC. Protein product: CSALVRDRDNNEQFF.

This clonotype was observed many times. This chain joins TRBV5-1 and TRBJ2-1; TRBD2 matches at 8 bases. Germline CDR1 reads SGHRS; CDR2 reads YFSETQ. The CDR3 runs to 15 residues. Germline trimming cut 4 bases from V and 3 bases from J; bases unmatched to any gene: 6. In nucleotides, the CDR3 is TGCGCCAGCAGCGCAACTAGCGGCTACTACAATGAGCAGTTCTTC. Translation gives CASSATSGYYNEQFF.